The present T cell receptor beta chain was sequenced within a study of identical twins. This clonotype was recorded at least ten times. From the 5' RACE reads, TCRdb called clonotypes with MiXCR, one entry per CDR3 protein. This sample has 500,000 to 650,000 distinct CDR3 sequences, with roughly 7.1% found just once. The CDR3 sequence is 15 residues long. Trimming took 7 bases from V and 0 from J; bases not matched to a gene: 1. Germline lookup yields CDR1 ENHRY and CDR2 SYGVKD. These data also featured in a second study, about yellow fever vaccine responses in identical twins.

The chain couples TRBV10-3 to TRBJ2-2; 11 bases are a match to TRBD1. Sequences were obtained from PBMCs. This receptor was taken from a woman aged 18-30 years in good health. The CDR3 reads CAIMGQGANTGELFF. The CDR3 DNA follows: TGTGCCATCATGGGACAGGGGGCGAACACCGGGGAGCTGTTTTTT.